These 18 T cell receptor beta chains share one sample of origin, sequenced in a study of cytomegalovirus exposure and HLA in healthy donors. The PCR had 60 Vbeta and 13 Jbeta primers. The assay was immunoSEQ multiplex PCR, and TCRdb's table has in-frame clones only and misses some. The repertoire includes 150,000 to 200,000 clones, about 80% of them detected once, and 2.2% sits in the top ten. Input material: PBMCs. Receptors were obtained from a woman aged 25 to 39 in good health and CMV-seronegative.

V gene TRBV7-2 combines with J gene TRBJ1-2, with D tentatively TRBD1 (5 bases). The CDR3 is 13 amino acids. Trimming removed 3 bases from V and 14 bases from J, with 19 bases in between. Germline CDR1 and CDR2: SGHTA and FQGNSA. Written as DNA, the CDR3 is TGTGCCAGCAGCTTGAAGTTCCAGGGAGGGTATACCTTC. Translation gives CASSLKFQGGYTF. Full variable domain (rest looked up from reference TRBV7-2 and TRBJ1-2): GAGVSQSPSNKVTEKGKDVELRCDPISGHTALYWYRQSLGQGLEFLIYFQGNSAPDKSGLPSDRFSAERTGGSVSTLTIQRTQQEDSAVYLCASSLKFQGGYTFGSGTRLTVV.

The rearrangement uses TRBV2 and TRBJ2-5; 12 bases map to TRBD2. The junction had 11 bases not matched to a gene; V was cut back by 5 bases and J by 10 bases. Germline V CDR1 and CDR2: SNHLY, FYNNEI. The CDR3 extends over 15 amino acids. This chain's CDR3 is CASSPASSGGVDQYF. CDR3 DNA sequence: TGTGCCAGCAGTCCTGCTTCTAGCGGGGGGGTCGACCAGTACTTC.

The V call is TRBV5-5, the J call TRBJ1-1; 12 bases agree with TRBD1. Germline CDR1 and CDR2: SGHKS and YYEKEE (reference sequence). With V trimmed by 1 base and J by 0 bases, 10 bases remained unmatched. The CDR3 sequence is 19 residues long. In DNA form, the CDR3 reads TGTGCCAGCAGCTTGCGGGGACAGGGGGCTTTCGGCATGAACACTGAAGCTTTCTTT. Its translation: CASSLRGQGAFGMNTEAFF.

The V gene is TRBV30, the J gene TRBJ2-7; 8 nucleotides agree with TRBD2. The CDR3 extends over 13 amino acids. The V gene end was trimmed by 1 base and the J gene end by 9 bases; junction bases not matched to a gene: 8. Germline lookup yields CDR1 GTSNPN and CDR2 SVGIG (reference sequence). The CDR3 reads CAWSDGAAGGQYF. In DNA, the CDR3 is TGTGCCTGGAGTGATGGGGCCGCGGGGGGGCAGTACTTC.

This clone was found a few times. The chain combines TRBV5-1 with TRBJ1-2; 10 nucleotides match TRBD1. Germline V gene lookup returns CDR1 SGHRS and CDR2 YFSETQ. V lost 4 bases to trimming and J lost 4 bases; unmatched junction nucleotides: 19. This CDR3 is 19 amino acids long. The CDR3 spells CASSPTSKDRGSISYGYTF. The CDR3 DNA is TGCGCCAGCAGCCCCACTAGCAAGGACAGGGGGTCGATATCCTATGGCTACACCTTC.

This chain joins TRBV6-5 and TRBJ1-1, with TRBD1 matching over 9 bases. The J segment lost 5 bases and the V segment lost 4 bases, leaving 8 bases of the junction unmatched. The V gene's germline CDR1 is MNHEY and CDR2 SVGAGI. This CDR3 comprises 15 residues. The CDR3 is CASSFAYRGRTEAFF. As DNA, the CDR3 is TGTGCCAGCAGTTTTGCCTACAGGGGGCGGACTGAAGCTTTCTTT.

The chain recombines TRBV7-2 with TRBJ1-6, with 10 bases identical to TRBD1. The CDR3 loop spans 15 amino acids. V gave up 3 bases and J gave up 9 bases; unmatched junction bases: 5. Germline CDR1 and CDR2: SGHTA and FQGNSA. In DNA form, the CDR3 reads TGTGCCAGCAGCTTGATATGGACAGGGGGTTCACCCCTCCACTTT. Protein product: CASSLIWTGGSPLHF.

J is TRBJ2-1 and V is TRBV29-1, with D unresolved. Per the germline V gene, CDR1 is SQVTM and CDR2 is ANQGSEA. The CDR3 covers 12 residues. V was clipped by 4 bases and J by 4 bases, with 8 bases between them. CDR3 sequence reads: CSVVVAYNEQFF. Written as DNA, the CDR3 is TGCAGCGTTGTTGTGGCTTACAATGAGCAGTTCTTC.

This clone was counted a few times. The rearrangement links TRBV11-3 to TRBJ2-5; D is unclear. The CDR3 has 13 residues. Per germline, CDR1 SGHNT and CDR2 YENEEA. V gave up 1 base and J gave up 1 base, with 4 bases separating them. In DNA form, the CDR3 reads TGTGCCAGCAGCTTAGGGGCCCAAGAGACCCAGTACTTC. It codes for CASSLGAQETQYF. The full variable domain, completed using reference TRBV11-3 and TRBJ2-5, is EAGVVQSPRYKIIEKKQPVAFWCNPISGHNTLYWYLQNLGQGPELLIRYENEEAVDDSQLPKDRFSAERLKGVDSTLKIQPAELGDSAVYLCASSLGAQETQYFGPGTRLLVL.

The chain combines TRBV7-9 with TRBJ1-4; D gene uncertain. V was pared by 5 bases and J by 2 bases, with 12 bases between. Germline V gene sequence: CDR1 SEHNR, CDR2 FQNEAQ (reference sequence). The CDR3 contains 15 residues. CDR3 nucleotide sequence: TGTGCCAGCAGCCCCGGAATCGGGACTAATGAAAAACTGTTTTTT. It translates to CASSPGIGTNEKLFF.

The J gene is TRBJ1-2, the V gene TRBV6-5; D gene unclear. The germline V gene has CDR1 MNHEY and CDR2 SVGAGI. The CDR3 loop spans 13 amino acids. V dropped 0 bases and J dropped 6 bases, with 8 bases sitting between them. CDR3 nucleotide sequence: TGTGCCAGCAGTTACTCGCCAATAGATGGCTACACCTTC. It yields the protein CASSYSPIDGYTF.

This chain uses TRBV19 with TRBJ1-5; D is possibly TRBD1 (6 bases). The germline V gene encodes CDR1 LNHDA and CDR2 SQIVND (reference sequence). The V and J ends lost 5 bases and 0 bases respectively, with 11 bases between them. This CDR3 region has 15 residues. CDR3 nucleotide sequence: TGTGCCAGTAGTTTCGGACAGATTAGCAATCAGCCCCAGCATTTT. This sequence encodes CASSFGQISNQPQHF.

This clone was counted only a few times. The rearrangement uses TRBV28 and TRBJ2-2, with TRBD2 as a possible D gene (6 bases). Germline values: CDR1 MDHEN, CDR2 SYDVKM. The CDR3 totals 16 residues. With 2 bases removed from V and 2 bases from J, the gap between germline ends came to 12 bases. CDR3: CASSLNRRANTGELFF. The CDR3 DNA is TGTGCCAGCAGTTTAAACAGGAGGGCCAACACCGGGGAGCTGTTTTTT.

The chain has TRBV5-1 and TRBJ2-7; 8 bases agree with TRBD2. CDR1 is SGHRS and CDR2 is YFSETQ in the germline V gene. The CDR3 runs 15 residues. After removal of 0 bases from V and 2 bases from J, the junction contained 4 bases not matched to a gene. The CDR3 here is CASSLGTSGAYEQYF. The CDR3 bases are TGCGCCAGCAGCTTGGGTACTAGCGGAGCCTACGAGCAGTACTTC. Complete variable domain (other parts from reference TRBV5-1 and TRBJ2-7): KAGVTQTPRYLIKTRGQQVTLSCSPISGHRSVSWYQQTPGQGLQFLFEYFSETQRNKGNFPGRFSGRQFSNSRSEMNVSTLELGDSALYLCASSLGTSGAYEQYFGPGTRLTVT.

J is TRBJ2-2 and V is TRBV19; TRBD2 is a possible D gene (5 bases). V dropped 1 base and J dropped 5 bases, with 11 bases sitting between them. The CDR3 length is 15 residues. In germline, CDR1 is LNHDA, CDR2 SQIVND (reference sequence). The CDR3 region is CASSIGLAWTGELFF. In DNA, the CDR3 is TGTGCCAGTAGTATAGGGCTAGCATGGACCGGGGAGCTGTTTTTT.

The chain joins TRBV4-1 to TRBJ1-4; D not resolved. The CDR3 is 15 amino acids. Per the germline V gene, CDR1 is MGHRA and CDR2 is YSYEKL. Trimming shortened V by 0 bases and J by 8 bases, and 13 bases separated the two germline ends. This chain's CDR3 is CASSQDVGSGEKLFF. The CDR3 region has the DNA TGCGCCAGCAGCCAAGATGTAGGGAGTGGGGAAAAACTGTTTTTT.

In this sample, this clone turned up a few times. The chain uses TRBV6-5 and TRBJ1-1; D uncertain. Germline-derived CDR1 and CDR2 are MNHEY and SVGAGI. This CDR3 contains 14 residues. V lost 5 bases, J lost 0 bases, and 10 bases lay in between. The CDR3 DNA reads TGTGCCAGCAGTGCAACGGGGATGAACACTGAAGCTTTCTTT. Amino acids: CASSATGMNTEAFF.

This chain uses TRBV4-3 with TRBJ2-7; perhaps TRBD2 as D (6 bases). Germline values: CDR1 LGHNA, CDR2 YSLEER. The ends were cut back, 0 bases at V and 1 base at J, with 16 bases in the middle. The CDR3 consists of 17 residues. This chain's CDR3 is CASSQEPYGGTSYEQYF. The CDR3 coding sequence is TGCGCCAGCAGCCAAGAACCATACGGTGGGACTTCCTACGAGCAGTACTTC.